The source of this T cell receptor beta chain is a study of shared clonotypes between healthy human individuals. Whole-study findings and limits: Some naive CD4 clonotypes, around 4.9%, turned up in common across four donors.

Participating donors were healthy, HIV-negative adults free of recent acute infections or vaccinations. Negatively enriched CD4+ T cells were divided by CD45RA into naive and memory. As regards this clone: Its antigen remains unknown.

Sequencing used immunoSEQ multiplex PCR; TCRdb keeps in-frame clones, though not all of them. The sample shows around 2.1 million clones, around 95% of them seen only once. The germline V and J ends were trimmed by 1 base and 3 bases, with 16 bases remaining between them. CDR3 length: 16 residues. The germline CDR1 and CDR2 sequences are SGHVS and FQNEAQ. The clonotype originates from a man aged 18 to 29 in good health. This chain links TRBV7-8 with TRBJ2-7; D remains ambiguous. Specimen: naive CD4+ T cells sorted from blood. The subset denotes: CD45RA+ positively selected. The CDR3 spells CASSLGRYASGYEQYF. The CDR3 DNA sequence: TGTGCCAGCAGCTTAGGTCGGTACGCGTCTGGCTACGAGCAGTACTTC.